The 13 T cell receptor beta chains listed next were all sequenced from one sample in a study of CD8 T cells in ankylosing spondylitis. TCRdb ran MiXCR on the 5' RACE reads and lists one entry per CDR3 protein. The sample consists of around 130,000 distinct CDR3 sequences, about 6.4% of them appearing once. The sequencing input was blood, either unsorted or a sorted T cell fraction (not recorded which). The receptor source for this set is a male donor with ankylosing spondylitis or in good health (not recorded which).

This clonotype was seen repeatedly, ten times or more. The chain links TRBV5-1 to TRBJ1-1; D might be TRBD1 (5 bases). CDR1 is SGHRS and CDR2 is YFSETQ in the germline V gene. The CDR3 contains 14 residues. V was clipped by 2 bases and J by 1 base, with 9 bases between them. The CDR3 loop is CASSFRGENTEAFF. The CDR3, as DNA: TGCGCCAGCAGCTTCCGGGGCGAGAACACTGAAGCTTTCTTT.

In this sample, this clonotype turned up many times. The chain links TRBV3-1 to TRBJ2-5; D is unresolved. This CDR3 region has 12 residues. Germline V CDR1 and CDR2: LGHDT, YNNKEL (reference sequence). Trimming took off 1 base at V and 5 bases at J, with 5 bases between the two ends. Written as DNA, the CDR3 is TGTGCCAGCAGCCAAGCAGTCGAGACCCAGTACTTC. The encoded protein is CASSQAVETQYF.

This clonotype has ten or more counts. The rearrangement joins TRBV5-1 to TRBJ2-5, with a weak D call TRBD1 (5 bases). Germline V gene sequence: CDR1 SGHRS, CDR2 YFSETQ. V was shortened by 1 base and J by 5 bases, with 12 bases between the two germline ends. This CDR3 region has 14 residues. CDR3 in amino acids: CASSLYQGSETQYF. The CDR3 bases are TGCGCCAGCAGCTTGTATCAGGGTAGTGAGACCCAGTACTTC.

This clonotype was observed many times. V usage is TRBV4-3 and J usage is TRBJ1-1, with TRBD1 identical over 9 bases. V lost 0 bases and J lost 5; bases outside the gene matches: 10. Germline V gene lookup returns CDR1 LGHNA and CDR2 YSLEER. This CDR3 spans 17 amino acids. The CDR3 nucleotides read TGCGCCAGCAGCCAAGAGACGACAGGGGGAAAGGTAACTGAAGCTTTCTTT. Translation gives CASSQETTGGKVTEAFF.

V gene TRBV20-1 combines with J gene TRBJ2-2; D could derive from TRBD1 or TRBD2 (6 bases each). Germline-derived CDR1 and CDR2 are DFQATT and SNEGSKA (reference sequence). Trimming took off 0 bases at V and 1 base at J, with 9 bases between the two ends. The CDR3 runs to 15 residues. Here the CDR3 reads CSAREGGQNTGELFF. DNA of the CDR3: TGCAGTGCTAGAGAGGGGGGACAGAACACCGGGGAGCTGTTTTTT.

This clonotype was counted many times. V and J are TRBV2 and TRBJ2-7; D ambiguous. V lost 3 bases, J lost 5 bases, and 17 bases lay in between. This CDR3 has 15 amino acids. Germline-derived CDR1 and CDR2 are SNHLY and FYNNEI. The CDR3 sequence is CASSELVPLTDEQYF. The CDR3, as DNA: TGTGCCAGCAGTGAGTTGGTCCCCCTCACCGACGAGCAGTACTTC.

This clonotype was found many times. The CDR3 is CASSARDKNYGYTF. Here the CDR3 DNA reads TGTGCCAGCAGCGCTAGGGACAAAAACTATGGCTACACCTTC. This sequence joins TRBV9 and TRBJ1-2; D is possibly TRBD1 (6 bases). Germline assignment: CDR1 SGDLS and CDR2 YYNGEE. V shed 3 bases and J shed 2 bases, with 11 bases lying between them. The CDR3 is made up of 14 amino acids.

This clonotype showed up many times. The chain recombines TRBV9 with TRBJ2-5; 7 nucleotides align to TRBD2. This CDR3 region has 14 residues. V was pared by 0 bases and J by 2 bases, with 1 base of the junction left unmatched. Per the germline V gene, CDR1 is SGDLS and CDR2 is YYNGEE. CDR3 coding DNA: TGTGCCAGCAGCGTAGCAGCGGGGCAAGAGACCCAGTACTTC. Its protein is CASSVAAGQETQYF.

This clonotype came up many times. The chain has TRBV20-1 and TRBJ2-5; TRBD1 matches at 7 bases. Germline-derived CDR1 and CDR2 are DFQATT and SNEGSKA (reference sequence). This CDR3 has 14 residues. After removal of 6 bases from V and 2 bases from J, the junction contained 9 bases not matched to a gene. CDR3 in amino acids: CSALETGRQETQYF. The CDR3 coding sequence is TGCAGTGCCCTAGAGACAGGGCGACAAGAGACCCAGTACTTC.

This clonotype was recorded many times. This chain links TRBV12-3 or TRBV12-4 with TRBJ1-6; 7 bases line up with TRBD1. The length of the CDR3 is 15 residues. J gave up 1 base and V 9 bases, and 6 bases lay outside the gene matches. This chain's CDR3 is CASNNRGSYNSPLHF. The DNA for the CDR3 is TGTGCCAGTAATAACAGGGGATCCTATAATTCACCCCTCCACTTT.

This clonotype was detected ten times or more. This rearrangement joins TRBV29-1 to TRBJ2-7, with D tentatively TRBD2 (5 bases). The CDR3 runs to 12 residues. With 4 bases removed from V and 2 bases from J, the gap between germline ends came to 9 bases. Germline CDR1 reads SQVTM; CDR2 reads ANQGSEA. This CDR3 is CSVAEGTYEQYF. The CDR3 DNA follows: TGCAGCGTTGCCGAGGGTACCTACGAGCAGTACTTC.

This clonotype appeared many times. The chain joins TRBV12-3 or TRBV12-4 to TRBJ2-5; either TRBD1 or TRBD2 may supply D (5 bases each). The V end was cut by 6 bases, the J end by 5 bases, with 16 bases between. The length of the CDR3 is 14 residues. The CDR3: CASSLQAQRETQYF. CDR3 in DNA: TGTGCCAGCAGCCTACAGGCCCAGCGGGAGACCCAGTACTTC.

This clonotype was detected many times. The chain joins TRBV10-3 to TRBJ1-3; D gene unclear. Germline CDR1 and CDR2: ENHRY and SYGVKD. There are 15 residues in the CDR3. V gave up 0 bases and J gave up 0 bases, with 6 bases separating them. The CDR3 reads CAISESDGSGNTIYF. The CDR3 DNA reads as TGTGCCATCAGTGAGTCGGACGGCTCTGGAAACACCATATATTTT.